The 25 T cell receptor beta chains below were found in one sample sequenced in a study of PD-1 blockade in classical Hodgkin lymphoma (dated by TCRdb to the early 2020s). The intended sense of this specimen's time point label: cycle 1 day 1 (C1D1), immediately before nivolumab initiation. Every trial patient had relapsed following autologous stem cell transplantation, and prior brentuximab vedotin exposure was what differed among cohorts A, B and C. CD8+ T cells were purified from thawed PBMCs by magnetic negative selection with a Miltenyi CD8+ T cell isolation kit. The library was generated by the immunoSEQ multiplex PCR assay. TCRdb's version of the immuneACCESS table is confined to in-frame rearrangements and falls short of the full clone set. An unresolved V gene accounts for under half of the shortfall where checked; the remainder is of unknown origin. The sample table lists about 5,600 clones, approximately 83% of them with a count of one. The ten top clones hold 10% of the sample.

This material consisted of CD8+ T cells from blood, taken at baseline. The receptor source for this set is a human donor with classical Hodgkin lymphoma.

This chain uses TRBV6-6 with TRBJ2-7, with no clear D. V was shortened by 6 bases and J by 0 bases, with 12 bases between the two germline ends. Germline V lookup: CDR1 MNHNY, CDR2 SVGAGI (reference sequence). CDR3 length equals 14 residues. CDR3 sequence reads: CASRSGSSSYEQYF. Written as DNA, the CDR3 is TGTGCCAGCAGGTCCGGGTCCTCCTCCTACGAGCAGTACTTC.

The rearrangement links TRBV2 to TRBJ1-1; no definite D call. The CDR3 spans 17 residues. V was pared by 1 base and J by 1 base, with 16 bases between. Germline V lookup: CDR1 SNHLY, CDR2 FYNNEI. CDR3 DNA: TGTGCCAGCAGTGAAGTAGATATAATGGCAGAGAACACTGAAGCTTTCTTT. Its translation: CASSEVDIMAENTEAFF.

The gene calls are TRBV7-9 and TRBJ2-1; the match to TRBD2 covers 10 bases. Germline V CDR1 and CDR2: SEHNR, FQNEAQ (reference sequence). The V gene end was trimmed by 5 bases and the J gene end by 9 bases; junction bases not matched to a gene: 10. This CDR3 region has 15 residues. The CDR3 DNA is TGTGCCAGCAGCGATCTAGCGGGGGTCAGCGCTGAGCAGTTCTTC. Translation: CASSDLAGVSAEQFF. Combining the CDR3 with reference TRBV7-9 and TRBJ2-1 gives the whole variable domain DTGVSQNPRHKITKRGQNVTFRCDPISEHNRLYWYRQTLGQGPEFLTYFQNEAQLEKSRLLSDRFSAERPKGSFSTLEIQRTEQGDSAMYLCASSDLAGVSAEQFFGPGTRLTVL.

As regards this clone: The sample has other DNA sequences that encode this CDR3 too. CDR3 protein: CASSQARGENYGYTF. CDR3 sequence (DNA): TGCGCCAGCAGCCAAGCAAGGGGCGAGAACTATGGCTACACCTTC. The chain couples TRBV4-3 to TRBJ1-2, with TRBD1 as a possible D gene (5 bases). Germline CDR1 reads LGHNA; CDR2 reads YSLEER. Between the trimmed V and J ends, which lost 1 base and 2 bases, there was a span of 11 bases. This CDR3 is built from 15 residues.

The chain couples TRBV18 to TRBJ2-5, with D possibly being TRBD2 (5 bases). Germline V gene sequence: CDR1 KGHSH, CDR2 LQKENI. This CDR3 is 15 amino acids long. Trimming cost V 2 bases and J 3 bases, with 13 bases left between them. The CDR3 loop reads CASSPIEGGEETQYF. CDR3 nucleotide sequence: TGTGCCAGCTCACCAATTGAGGGCGGCGAAGAGACCCAGTACTTC.

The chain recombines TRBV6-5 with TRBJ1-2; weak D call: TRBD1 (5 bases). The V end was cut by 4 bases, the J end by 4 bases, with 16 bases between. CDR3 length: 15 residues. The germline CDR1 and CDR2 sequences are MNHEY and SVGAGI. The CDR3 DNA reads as TGTGCCAGCAGTTTCAACACCCGGGACGTCTATGGCTACACCTTC. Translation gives CASSFNTRDVYGYTF.

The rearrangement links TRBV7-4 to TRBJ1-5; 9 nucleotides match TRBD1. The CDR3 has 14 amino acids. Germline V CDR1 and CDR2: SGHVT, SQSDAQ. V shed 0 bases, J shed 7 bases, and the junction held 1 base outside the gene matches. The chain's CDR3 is CASSLAGTGQPQHF. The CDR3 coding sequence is TGTGCCAGCAGCTTAGCTGGGACAGGGCAGCCCCAGCATTTT. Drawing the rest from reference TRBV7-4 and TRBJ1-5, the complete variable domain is GAGVSQSPRYKVAKRGRDVALRCDSISGHVTLYWYRQTLGQGSEVLTYSQSDAQRDKSGRPSGRFSAERPERSVSTLKIQRTEQGDSAVYLCASSLAGTGQPQHFGDGTRLSIL.

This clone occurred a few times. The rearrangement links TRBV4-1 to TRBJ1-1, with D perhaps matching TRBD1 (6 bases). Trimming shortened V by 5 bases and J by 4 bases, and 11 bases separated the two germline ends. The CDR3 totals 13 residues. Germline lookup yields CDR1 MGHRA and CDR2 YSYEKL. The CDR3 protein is CASSTLGGTEAFF. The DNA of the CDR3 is TGCGCCAGCAGCACACTAGGGGGCACTGAAGCTTTCTTT.

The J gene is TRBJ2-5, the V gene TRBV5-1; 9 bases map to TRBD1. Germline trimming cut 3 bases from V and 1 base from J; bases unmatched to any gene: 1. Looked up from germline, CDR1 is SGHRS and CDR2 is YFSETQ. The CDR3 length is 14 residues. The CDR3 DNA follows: TGCGCCAGCAGCTCGACAGGGGGCCAAGAGACCCAGTACTTC. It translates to CASSSTGGQETQYF. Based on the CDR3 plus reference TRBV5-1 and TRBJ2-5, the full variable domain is KAGVTQTPRYLIKTRGQQVTLSCSPISGHRSVSWYQQTPGQGLQFLFEYFSETQRNKGNFPGRFSGRQFSNSRSEMNVSTLELGDSALYLCASSSTGGQETQYFGPGTRLLVL.

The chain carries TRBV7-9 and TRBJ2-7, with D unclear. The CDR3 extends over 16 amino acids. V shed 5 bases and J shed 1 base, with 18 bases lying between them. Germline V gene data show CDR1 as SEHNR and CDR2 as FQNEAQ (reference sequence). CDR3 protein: CASSVDPIALSYEQYF. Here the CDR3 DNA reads TGTGCCAGCAGCGTCGATCCTATAGCCTTATCCTACGAGCAGTACTTC.

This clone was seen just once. DNA of the CDR3: TGTGCCAGCAGCTCTCGACCGACGGGTCCTAACTATGGCTACACCTTC. Translated: CASSSRPTGPNYGYTF. The gene calls are TRBV7-9 and TRBJ1-2; D unresolved. The CDR3 runs 16 residues. Germline-derived CDR1 and CDR2 are SEHNR and FQNEAQ (reference sequence). With 4 bases removed from V and 0 bases from J, the gap between germline ends came to 15 bases.

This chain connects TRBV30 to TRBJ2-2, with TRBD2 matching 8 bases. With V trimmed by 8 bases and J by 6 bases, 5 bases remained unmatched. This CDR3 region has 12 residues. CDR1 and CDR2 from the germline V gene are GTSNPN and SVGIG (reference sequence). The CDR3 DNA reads TGTGCCGGAAACGGGAGGGCCGGGGAGCTGTTTTTT. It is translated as CAGNGRAGELFF.

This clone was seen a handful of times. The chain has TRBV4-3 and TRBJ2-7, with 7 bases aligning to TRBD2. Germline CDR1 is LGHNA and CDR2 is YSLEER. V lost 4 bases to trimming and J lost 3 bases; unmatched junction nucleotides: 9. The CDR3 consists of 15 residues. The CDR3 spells CASSPGGGNFYEQYF. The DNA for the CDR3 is TGCGCCAGCAGCCCGGGAGGCGGAAACTTCTACGAGCAGTACTTC.

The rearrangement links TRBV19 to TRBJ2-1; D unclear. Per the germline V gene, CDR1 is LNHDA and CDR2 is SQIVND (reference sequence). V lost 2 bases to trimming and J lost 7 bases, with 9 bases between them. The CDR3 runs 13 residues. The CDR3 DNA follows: TGTGCCAGTAGTATAACAACCGGGAATGAGCAGTTCTTC. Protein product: CASSITTGNEQFF. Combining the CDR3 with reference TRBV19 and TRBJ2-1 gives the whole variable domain DGGITQSPKYLFRKEGQNVTLSCEQNLNHDAMYWYRQDPGQGLRLIYYSQIVNDFQKGDIAEGYSVSREKKESFPLTVTSAQKNPTAFYLCASSITTGNEQFFGPGTRLTVL.

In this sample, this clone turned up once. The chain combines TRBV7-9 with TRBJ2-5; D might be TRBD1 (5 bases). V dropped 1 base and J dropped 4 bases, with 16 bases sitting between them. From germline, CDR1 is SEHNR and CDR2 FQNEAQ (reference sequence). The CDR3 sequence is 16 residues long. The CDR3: CASSLDQGWKRETQYF. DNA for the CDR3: TGTGCCAGCAGCTTAGACCAGGGTTGGAAGCGAGAGACCCAGTACTTC.

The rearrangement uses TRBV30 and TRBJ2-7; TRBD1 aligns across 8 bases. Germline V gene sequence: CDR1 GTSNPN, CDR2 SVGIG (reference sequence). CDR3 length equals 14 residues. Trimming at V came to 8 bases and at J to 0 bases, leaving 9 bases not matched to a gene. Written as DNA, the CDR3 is TGTGCCAGCTCCACAGGGGGAGGCTCCTACGAGCAGTACTTC. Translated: CASSTGGGSYEQYF. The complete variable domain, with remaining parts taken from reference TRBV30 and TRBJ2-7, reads SQTIHQWPATLVQPVGSPLSLECTVEGTSNPNLYWYRQAAGRGLQLLFYSVGIGQISSEVPQNLSASRPQDRQFILSSKKLLLSDSGFYLCASSTGGGSYEQYFGPGTRLTVT.

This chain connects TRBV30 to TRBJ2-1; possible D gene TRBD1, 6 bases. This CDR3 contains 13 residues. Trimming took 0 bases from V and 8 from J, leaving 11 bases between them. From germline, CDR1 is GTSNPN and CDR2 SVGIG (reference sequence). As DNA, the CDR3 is TGTGCCTGGAGTGTAGGTGGGGGCGATGAGCAGTTCTTC. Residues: CAWSVGGGDEQFF.

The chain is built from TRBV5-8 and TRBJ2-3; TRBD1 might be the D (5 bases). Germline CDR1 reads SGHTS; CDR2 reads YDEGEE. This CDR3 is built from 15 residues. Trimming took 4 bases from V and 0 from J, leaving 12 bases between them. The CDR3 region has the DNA TGTGCCAGCAGCCCAGGGCAGTCTAGCACAGATACGCAGTATTTT. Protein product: CASSPGQSSTDTQYF.

CDR3 DNA sequence: TGCGCCAGCAGCCATGCTCGACAGGGGGAGAAAGATCGGGCTTTCTTT. Translated, it gives CASSHARQGEKDRAFF. The gene calls are TRBV4-3 and TRBJ1-1; 9 bases are a match to TRBD1. Unmatched junction bases numbered 16, after V lost 3 bases and J lost 11 bases. CDR1 and CDR2 from the germline V gene are LGHNA and YSLEER. There are 16 residues in the CDR3.

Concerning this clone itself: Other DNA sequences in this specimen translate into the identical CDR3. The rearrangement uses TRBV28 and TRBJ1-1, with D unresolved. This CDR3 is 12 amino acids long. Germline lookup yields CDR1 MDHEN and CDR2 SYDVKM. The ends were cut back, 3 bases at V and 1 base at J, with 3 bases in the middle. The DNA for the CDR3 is TGTGCCAGCAGTTTCCGGAACACTGAAGCTTTCTTT. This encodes CASSFRNTEAFF.

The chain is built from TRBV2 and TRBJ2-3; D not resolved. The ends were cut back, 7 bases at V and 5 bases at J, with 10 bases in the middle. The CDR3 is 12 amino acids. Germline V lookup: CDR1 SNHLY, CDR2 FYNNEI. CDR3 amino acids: CASTRVGDTQYF. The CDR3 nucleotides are TGTGCCAGCACCAGAGTAGGAGATACGCAGTATTTT. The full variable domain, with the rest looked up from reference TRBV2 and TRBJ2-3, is EPEVTQTPSHQVTQMGQEVILRCVPISNHLYFYWYRQILGQKVEFLVSFYNNEISEKSEIFDDQFSVERPDGSNFTLKIRSTKLEDSAMYFCASTRVGDTQYFGPGTRLTVL.

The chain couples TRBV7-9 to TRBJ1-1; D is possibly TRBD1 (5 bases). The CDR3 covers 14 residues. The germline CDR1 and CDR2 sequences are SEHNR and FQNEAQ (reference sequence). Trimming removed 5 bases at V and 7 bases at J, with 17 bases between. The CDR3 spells CASSPPGGSYEAFF. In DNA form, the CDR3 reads TGTGCCAGCAGCCCCCCTGGGGGGAGCTATGAAGCTTTCTTT.

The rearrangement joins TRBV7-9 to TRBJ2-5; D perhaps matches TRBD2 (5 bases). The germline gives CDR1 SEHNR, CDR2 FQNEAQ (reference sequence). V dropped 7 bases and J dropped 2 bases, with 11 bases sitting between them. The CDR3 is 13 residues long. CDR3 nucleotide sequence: TGTGCCAGCATCCCGTCGGGGCAAGAGACCCAGTACTTC. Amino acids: CASIPSGQETQYF.

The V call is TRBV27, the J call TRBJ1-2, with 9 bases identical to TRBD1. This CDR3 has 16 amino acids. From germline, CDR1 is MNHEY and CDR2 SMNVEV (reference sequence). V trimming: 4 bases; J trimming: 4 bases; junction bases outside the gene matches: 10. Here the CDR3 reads CASSSDPGQGIYGYTF. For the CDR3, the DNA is TGTGCCAGCAGTTCTGACCCGGGACAGGGAATCTATGGCTACACCTTC.

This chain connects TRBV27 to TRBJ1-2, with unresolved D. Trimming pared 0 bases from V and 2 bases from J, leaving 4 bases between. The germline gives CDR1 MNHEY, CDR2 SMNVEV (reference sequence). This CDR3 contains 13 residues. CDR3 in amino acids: CASSLSGNYGYTF. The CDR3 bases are TGTGCCAGCAGTTTATCAGGGAACTATGGCTACACCTTC.